These 2 T cell receptor beta chains were all obtained from the same sample, sequenced in a study of T cells in Graves' hyperthyroidism and ophthalmopathy. The investigators amplified TCR beta CDR3 regions from RNA transcripts. With the HTBI primer set, the TCR CDR3 went through a first round of RT-PCR. TCRdb reprocessed the multiplex PCR reads with MiXCR, giving one entry per CDR3 protein. The sample holds 600,000 to 850,000 distinct CDR3 sequences; under 20% are singletons and the top ten take approximately 15%. The specimen was blood. All receptors come from a woman aged 45 to 65 with Graves' hyperthyroidism that later progressed to Graves' ophthalmopathy.

J is TRBJ2-3 and V is TRBV29-1; TRBD2 aligns across 12 bases. This CDR3 is built from 14 residues. Germline V gene sequence: CDR1 SQVTM, CDR2 ANQGSEA. The J segment lost 4 bases and the V segment lost 8 bases, leaving 7 bases of the junction unmatched. As DNA, the CDR3 is TGCAGCCCCAAGCGGACTAGCGGGGCAGATACGCAGTATTTT. It translates to CSPKRTSGADTQYF.

This clonotype was observed a few times. J is TRBJ2-1 and V is TRBV6-1; 10 bases map to TRBD1. Germline values: CDR1 MNHNS, CDR2 SASEGT. The CDR3 covers 14 residues. After removal of 4 bases from V and 9 bases from J, the junction contained 6 bases not matched to a gene. The CDR3 reads CASSGDRGSGEQFF. The CDR3 DNA is TGTGCCAGCAGTGGGGACAGGGGCTCTGGTGAGCAGTTCTTC.